This TCR beta chain was sequenced for a study of control samples from healthy donors and cancer patients. Repertoires were generated with immunoSEQ multiplex PCR, while TCRdb's copy carries only in-frame clones and drops some. Of some 130,000 clones listed, around 90% were seen once; the top ten hold 2% to 3%. V lost 5 bases and J 2 bases, leaving 7 bases between the germline ends. The CDR3 runs 13 residues. Germline CDR1 and CDR2: MDHEN and SYDVKM. This clonotype was obtained from a man between 40 and 49 years old in good health. V is TRBV28 and J is TRBJ1-5; D unclear. The sequencing input was blood. Written as DNA, the CDR3 is TGTGCCAGCAGTAGGTCTCGCAATCAGCCCCAGCATTTT. It translates to CASSRSRNQPQHF.